These 18 T cell receptor beta chains originate from one sample sequenced in a study of control samples from healthy donors and cancer patients (dated by TCRdb to 2020 to 2022). Library prep was done by the immunoSEQ multiplex PCR assay. TCRdb limited this immuneACCESS table to in-frame rearrangements with V and J called. A share of clones is missing; checked studies link under half to unresolved V genes, and the rest is unexplained. The sample has approximately 100,000 clones on record, just over 85% of them singletons. The ten largest clonotypes hold approximately 14% of the sample. The material sequenced was blood. These receptors came from a man under 40 in good health.

The chain combines TRBV9 with TRBJ2-3; 10 bases line up with TRBD2. V lost 0 bases, J lost 4 bases, and 5 bases stayed unmatched. The CDR3 has 16 amino acids. Germline CDR1 and CDR2: SGDLS and YYNGEE. The CDR3 region is CASSVVLAGEPDTQYF. CDR3 nucleotides: TGTGCCAGCAGCGTAGTTCTAGCGGGAGAGCCAGATACGCAGTATTTT. The entire variable domain, with the rest obtained from reference TRBV9 and TRBJ2-3, is as follows: DSGVTQTPKHLITATGQRVTLRCSPRSGDLSVYWYQQSLDQGLQFLIQYYNGEERAKGNILERFSAQQFPDLHSELNLSSLELGDSALYFCASSVVLAGEPDTQYFGPGTRLTVL.

CDR3 nucleotide sequence: TGTGCCAGCAGTTCTCACGGTAGGGGGACTAACTATGGCTACACCTTC. As protein: CASSSHGRGTNYGYTF. The chain employs TRBV28 and TRBJ1-2, with D possibly TRBD1 on 6 matching bases. Germline-derived CDR1 and CDR2 are MDHEN and SYDVKM. Trimming left V 4 bases short and J 0 bases short, with 15 bases between. This CDR3 has 16 amino acids.

This chain connects TRBV9 to TRBJ2-5; 9 positions match TRBD1. The CDR3 totals 15 residues. CDR1 is SGDLS, CDR2 YYNGEE, per germline. The trim removed 0 bases at V and 5 bases at J, leaving 5 bases unmatched. The CDR3 is CASSVVPGQGETQYF. The CDR3 DNA is TGTGCCAGCAGCGTAGTACCGGGACAGGGCGAGACCCAGTACTTC.

The chain carries TRBV7-2 and TRBJ2-7; D is undetermined. Germline CDR1 SGHTA, CDR2 FQGNSA. The V end was cut by 1 base, the J end by 0 bases, with 7 bases between. This CDR3 contains 14 residues. The CDR3 DNA reads as TGTGCCAGCAGCTTAGGGATAAGCTCCTACGAGCAGTACTTC. Its translation: CASSLGISSYEQYF.

The V gene is TRBV5-5, the J gene TRBJ2-1; maybe TRBD2 (5 bases). Trimming removed 4 bases from V and 10 bases from J, with 18 bases in between. CDR3 size: 14 residues. Germline CDR1 and CDR2: SGHKS and YYEKEE (reference sequence). CDR3 DNA sequence: TGTGCCAGCAGCGACCGGCCGGACGGGAAGGAGCAGTTCTTC. It is translated as CASSDRPDGKEQFF.

This chain connects TRBV5-8 to TRBJ2-3, with TRBD2 matching 10 bases. This CDR3 region has 15 residues. Germline-derived CDR1 and CDR2 are SGHTS and YDEGEE. The V segment lost 4 bases and the J segment 6 bases; nucleotides outside the gene matches: 8. CDR3 sequence reads: CASSRELAGEDTQYF. The CDR3 DNA is TGTGCCAGCAGCCGGGAGCTAGCGGGAGAGGATACGCAGTATTTT.

The rearrangement joins TRBV28 to TRBJ1-2; D not certain. V was cut by 6 bases and J by 0 bases, with 8 bases left in between. Germline-derived CDR1 and CDR2 are MDHEN and SYDVKM. This CDR3 contains 13 residues. This CDR3 is CASSPGTNYGYTF. The CDR3 DNA reads TGTGCCAGCAGCCCCGGGACTAACTATGGCTACACCTTC.

This clone appeared a single time. This chain connects TRBV11-2 to TRBJ2-1; 7 bases line up with TRBD2. The CDR3 length is 16 residues. CDR1 and CDR2 from the germline V gene are SGHAT and FQNNGV. V lost 1 base and J lost 4; bases outside the gene matches: 7. The CDR3 is CASSLGGGSGYNEQFF. CDR3 sequence (DNA): TGTGCCAGCAGCTTAGGGGGCGGGAGCGGGTACAATGAGCAGTTCTTC.

The V and J genes are TRBV28 and TRBJ2-1, with D unresolved. The CDR3 is made up of 11 amino acids. Trimming took 2 bases from V and 6 from J, leaving 2 bases between them. Germline-derived CDR1 and CDR2 are MDHEN and SYDVKM. The CDR3: CASSLTNEQFF. The CDR3 bases are TGTGCCAGCAGTTTAACCAATGAGCAGTTCTTC. Combining the CDR3 with reference TRBV28 and TRBJ2-1 gives the whole variable domain DVKVTQSSRYLVKRTGEKVFLECVQDMDHENMFWYRQDPGLGLRLIYFSYDVKMKEKGDIPEGYSVSREKKERFSLILESASTNQTSMYLCASSLTNEQFFGPGTRLTVL.

The chain links TRBV14 to TRBJ1-1, with TRBD1 identical over 8 bases. The CDR3 runs to 13 residues. Trimming removed 4 bases from V and 3 bases from J; junction bases left unmatched: 1. The germline V gene has CDR1 SGHDN and CDR2 FVKESK. CDR3 bases: TGTGCCAGCAGCCTACAGGGGGACACTGAAGCTTTCTTT. Protein: CASSLQGDTEAFF.

The chain joins TRBV5-1 to TRBJ2-1, with 13 bases aligning to TRBD2. The CDR3 totals 17 residues. The germline gives CDR1 SGHRS, CDR2 YFSETQ. V gave up 0 bases and J gave up 8 bases; unmatched junction bases: 8. DNA for the CDR3: TGCGCCAGCAGCTTGGTAACTAGCGGGAGGGCATTCCATGAGCAGTTCTTC. Encoded protein: CASSLVTSGRAFHEQFF.

The rearrangement joins TRBV19 to TRBJ1-2; 8 nucleotides line up with TRBD1. Germline lookup yields CDR1 LNHDA and CDR2 SQIVND (reference sequence). With V trimmed by 6 bases and J by 4 bases, 10 bases remained unmatched. CDR3 size: 15 residues. As DNA, the CDR3 is TGTGCCAGTAGCCCCGCAGGGGACAGGCGCTATGGCTACACCTTC. It specifies CASSPAGDRRYGYTF.

The gene calls are TRBV5-4 and TRBJ2-1; D not resolved. This CDR3 is 16 amino acids long. Germline values: CDR1 SGHNT, CDR2 YYREEE (reference sequence). V shed 2 bases and J shed 0 bases, with 12 bases lying between them. DNA of the CDR3: TGTGCCAGCAGCTTACTGGGTCGTAGCTCCTACAATGAGCAGTTCTTC. This encodes CASSLLGRSSYNEQFF.

The CDR3 DNA follows: TGTGCCTGGAGGGGACGGGACAGGAGAGCAGATACGCAGTATTTT. This encodes CAWRGRDRRADTQYF. V gene TRBV30 combines with J gene TRBJ2-3; TRBD1 aligns across 8 bases. Germline V gene lookup returns CDR1 GTSNPN and CDR2 SVGIG (reference sequence). V lost 3 bases, J lost 4 bases, and 9 bases stayed unmatched. The CDR3 extends over 15 amino acids.

The chain has TRBV7-6 and TRBJ2-2; a possible D gene is TRBD2 (6 bases). CDR3 length: 18 amino acids. Trimming shortened V by 4 bases and J by 2 bases, and 20 bases separated the two germline ends. Germline V CDR1 and CDR2: SGHVS, FNYEAQ. The CDR3 protein is CASSSESRASANTGELFF. The CDR3 nucleotides read TGTGCCAGCAGCTCAGAGAGTCGGGCTAGCGCCAACACCGGGGAGCTGTTTTTT.

The V call is TRBV6-5, the J call TRBJ1-5; D is unresolved. The ends were cut back, 2 bases at V and 7 bases at J, with 9 bases in the middle. Germline V gene data show CDR1 as MNHEY and CDR2 as SVGAGI. There are 13 residues in the CDR3. The DNA of the CDR3 is TGTGCCAGCAGTTACAGGGTAGGACAGCCCCAGCATTTT. Its translation: CASSYRVGQPQHF.

This clone came up a few times. The V gene is TRBV19, the J gene TRBJ1-1, with a tentative D call TRBD1 (6 bases). This CDR3 is 14 amino acids long. The V gene lost 5 bases and the J gene lost 5 bases, with 15 bases spanning the gap. From germline, CDR1 is LNHDA and CDR2 SQIVND (reference sequence). The chain's CDR3 is CASSLTTGLTEAFF. The CDR3 DNA is TGTGCCAGTAGTCTTACGACAGGCCTTACTGAAGCTTTCTTT.

The chain couples TRBV7-9 to TRBJ2-5; TRBD2 agrees at 14 bases. With 6 bases clipped from V and 4 bases from J, the junction kept 10 bases outside the gene matches. Per the germline V gene, CDR1 is SEHNR and CDR2 is FQNEAQ (reference sequence). This CDR3 has 17 residues. The CDR3 loop is CASRMGLAGAPRETQYF. The CDR3 bases are TGTGCCAGCAGAATGGGACTAGCGGGAGCACCACGAGAGACCCAGTACTTC.